The 4 T cell receptor beta chains given below trace back to one sample, sequenced in a study of T cell responses to AZD1222 COVID-19 vaccine. The table came from immunoSEQ multiplex PCR; TCRdb's copy has only in-frame clones and leaves some out. This sample has some 96,000 clones, with about 93% found just once. Sequencing used peripheral blood, obtained on day 0 of AZD1222 vaccination. The receptors stem from an adult in good health.

V and J are TRBV2 and TRBJ2-3; the D is unclear. Per the germline V gene, CDR1 is SNHLY and CDR2 is FYNNEI. Trimming removed 5 bases from V and 5 bases from J, with 8 bases in between. The CDR3 covers 12 residues. CDR3 residues: CASSFTLDTQYF. The CDR3 DNA follows: TGTGCCAGCAGTTTTACCTTAGATACGCAGTATTTT. The whole variable domain, filled in from reference TRBV2 and TRBJ2-3, reads EPEVTQTPSHQVTQMGQEVILRCVPISNHLYFYWYRQILGQKVEFLVSFYNNEISEKSEIFDDQFSVERPDGSNFTLKIRSTKLEDSAMYFCASSFTLDTQYFGPGTRLTVL.

DNA for the CDR3: TGCGCCAGCAGTGAGTCGCAACTAGCGGGAGGTGAGCAGTTCTTC. This encodes CASSESQLAGGEQFF. The chain combines TRBV10-1 with TRBJ2-1, with 12 bases identical to TRBD2. V lost 0 bases, J lost 9 bases, and 3 bases stayed unmatched. CDR1 and CDR2 from the germline V gene are WNHNN and SYGVQD (reference sequence). The CDR3 runs 15 residues.

The chain couples TRBV11-2 to TRBJ1-1; D call uncertain. Germline CDR1 reads SGHAT; CDR2 reads FQNNGV. This CDR3 region has 11 residues. V was clipped by 1 base and J by 9 bases, with 6 bases between them. The CDR3 protein is CASSLGGQAFF. As DNA, the CDR3 is TGTGCCAGCAGCTTAGGCGGACAAGCTTTCTTT. Looking up the rest from reference TRBV11-2 and TRBJ1-1 gives the full variable domain: EAGVAQSPRYKIIEKRQSVAFWCNPISGHATLYWYQQILGQGPKLLIQFQNNGVVDDSQLPKDRFSAERLKGVDSTLKIQPAKLEDSAVYLCASSLGGQAFFGQGTRLTVV.

The chain combines TRBV30 with TRBJ2-7; tentatively, D is TRBD2 (5 bases). The CDR3 spans 13 residues. The V gene lost 5 bases and the J gene lost 2 bases, with 13 bases spanning the gap. In germline, CDR1 is GTSNPN, CDR2 SVGIG (reference sequence). CDR3 loop: CAWGVAGAYEQYF. CDR3 sequence (DNA): TGTGCCTGGGGGGTCGCCGGGGCCTACGAGCAGTACTTC.